These 7 T cell receptor beta chains came from one sample sequenced in a study of T-cell memory formation after mild COVID-19. TCRdb fed the 5' RACE reads into MiXCR, producing one record per CDR3 protein. This sample has hundreds of thousands of distinct CDR3 sequences, with around a quarter found just once. Sequencing was carried out using PBMCs or a T cell subset sorted from them (not recorded which). These receptors were obtained from an adult woman who had mild COVID-19 (a few samples of this study predate the infection). Cell type and time point are not known.

The rearrangement links TRBV25-1 to TRBJ2-5; TRBD2 matches 7 bases. The germline CDR1 and CDR2 sequences are MGHDK and SYGVNS. The CDR3 totals 14 residues. Trimming at V came to 4 bases and at J to 2 bases, leaving 4 bases not matched to a gene. CDR3: CASSAPGGQETQYF. The CDR3 bases are TGTGCCAGCAGTGCCCCGGGGGGACAAGAGACCCAGTACTTC.

This clonotype was detected many times. This chain connects TRBV2 to TRBJ2-5; D call uncertain. CDR1 and CDR2 (germline): SNHLY, FYNNEI. Trimming pared 3 bases from V and 3 bases from J, leaving 2 bases between. The length of the CDR3 is 11 residues. CDR3 bases: TGTGCCAGCAGTGAGGAAGAGACCCAGTACTTC. Encoded protein: CASSEEETQYF.

At least ten counts were recorded for this clonotype. V usage is TRBV6-1 and J usage is TRBJ2-5; a weak D match, TRBD2 (6 bases). The germline V gene encodes CDR1 MNHNS and CDR2 SASEGT. Trimming cost V 4 bases and J 6 bases, with 15 bases left between them. This CDR3 has 14 residues. The CDR3 loop is CASSGEARRKTQYF. DNA for the CDR3: TGTGCCAGCAGTGGGGAGGCGCGCCGAAAGACCCAGTACTTC.

The rearrangement uses TRBV7-2 and TRBJ2-5; D gene unclear. CDR3 length: 15 amino acids. Germline CDR1 and CDR2: SGHTA and FQGNSA. V lost 2 bases to trimming and J lost 2 bases, with 12 bases between them. The CDR3 loop reads CASSLRVASQETQYF. The CDR3 DNA sequence: TGTGCCAGCAGCTTAAGAGTTGCGAGTCAAGAGACCCAGTACTTC.

This clonotype was seen a handful of times. The gene calls are TRBV12-3 or TRBV12-4 and TRBJ2-7; TRBD2 matches at 9 bases. The CDR3 is made up of 16 amino acids. After removal of 8 bases from V and 2 bases from J, the junction contained 13 bases not matched to a gene. CDR3 residues: CASGVWGSGSAYEQYF. The CDR3 coding sequence is TGTGCCAGCGGGGTCTGGGGTAGCGGGAGCGCCTACGAGCAGTACTTC.

The chain is built from TRBV5-4 and TRBJ2-7; D may be TRBD1 (6 bases). This CDR3 spans 15 amino acids. Deletions cut 5 bases from V and 2 bases from J, with 17 bases between. Germline values: CDR1 SGHNT, CDR2 YYREEE (reference sequence). CDR3 sequence (DNA): TGTGCCAGCAGTCCTCCTTCAGGGGCGGCCTACGAGCAGTACTTC. It is translated as CASSPPSGAAYEQYF.

V is TRBV20-1 and J is TRBJ2-1; D unresolved. Germline V gives CDR1 DFQATT, CDR2 SNEGSKA (reference sequence). V gave up 1 base and J gave up 6 bases, with 4 bases separating them. The CDR3 is 11 residues long. CDR3 nucleotides: TGCAGTGCTAGAGGGCTCAATGAGCAGTTCTTC. It codes for CSARGLNEQFF.